Presented here are 8 T cell receptor beta chains from one specimen sequenced in a study of cytomegalovirus exposure and HLA in healthy donors (dated by TCRdb to between 2016 and 2019). The library was obtained by the immunoSEQ multiplex PCR assay. The multiplex PCR relied on a mix of 60 forward primers for TCR Vbeta segments and 13 reverse primers for TCR Jbeta segments. Drawn from immuneACCESS, this table holds only the in-frame rearrangements with V and J called that TCRdb kept. Clones are partly lost; checked studies trace under half to an unresolved V gene and leave the rest unexplained. The sample table records roughly 59,000 clones; approximately 64% of these occur just once. The leading ten clones occupy around 17% of the sample. Specimen: PBMCs. Receptor source: a man aged 40-55 years in good health and CMV-seropositive.

This clone came up a few times. The V gene is TRBV29-1, the J gene TRBJ2-7, with D tentatively TRBD2 (5 bases). CDR1 and CDR2 (germline): SQVTM, ANQGSEA. Trimming removed 3 bases from V and 2 bases from J, with 14 bases in between. The CDR3 length is 14 residues. The CDR3 reads CSVERAEAAYEQYF. CDR3 nucleotides: TGCAGCGTTGAGAGGGCTGAAGCGGCCTACGAGCAGTACTTC.

The rearrangement links TRBV6-1 to TRBJ2-6; 10 bases line up with TRBD1. CDR1 is MNHNS and CDR2 is SASEGT in the germline V gene. The CDR3 runs 17 residues. Trimming at V came to 4 bases and at J to 2 bases, leaving 5 bases not matched to a gene. CDR3 loop: CASSAGTGVAGANVLTF. CDR3 DNA sequence: TGTGCCAGCAGTGCCGGGACAGGGGTGGCTGGGGCCAACGTCCTGACTTTC.

Concerning this clone itself: Sequence at one end of the junction differs from germline and may be a read error. This chain connects TRBV7-7 to TRBJ2-7, with D possibly called TRBD1 or TRBD2 (5 bases each). The germline CDR1 and CDR2 sequences are SSHAT and FNYEAQ (reference sequence). The CDR3 runs to 15 residues. The CDR3 spells CASSLALGESYEQYF. In DNA, the CDR3 is TGTGCTAGCAGCTTAGCGCTAGGGGAATCCTACGAGCAGTACTTC.

V is TRBV5-5 and J is TRBJ2-1, with 9 positions matching TRBD1. The germline V gene encodes CDR1 SGHKS and CDR2 YYEKEE (reference sequence). The length of the CDR3 is 15 residues. J gave up 5 bases and V 0 bases, and 3 bases lay outside the gene matches. The CDR3 reads CASSLDRGLHNEQFF. The CDR3 coding sequence is TGTGCCAGCAGCTTGGACAGGGGGCTTCACAATGAGCAGTTCTTC.

The rearrangement links TRBV6-6 to TRBJ2-2; a possible D gene is TRBD2 (6 bases). This CDR3 has 14 residues. With 7 bases removed from V and 1 base from J, the gap between germline ends came to 10 bases. The germline gives CDR1 MNHNY, CDR2 SVGAGI (reference sequence). CDR3 sequence: CASTGGVNTGELFF. In nucleotides, the CDR3 is TGTGCCAGCACTGGCGGGGTGAACACCGGGGAGCTGTTTTTT.

The table lists this clone with a few counts. This chain links TRBV4-1 with TRBJ2-1, with a tentative D call TRBD2 (6 bases). This CDR3 has 16 residues. The germline gives CDR1 MGHRA, CDR2 YSYEKL. V lost 0 bases and J lost 0, with 9 bases in between. In DNA form, the CDR3 reads TGCGCCAGCAGCCAAGATCGGAGGGTCTCCTACAATGAGCAGTTCTTC. This sequence encodes CASSQDRRVSYNEQFF.

The table lists this clone with a few counts. V and J are TRBV6-1 and TRBJ1-2; D is possibly TRBD1 (5 bases). Per the germline V gene, CDR1 is MNHNS and CDR2 is SASEGT. This CDR3 is built from 14 residues. V was shortened by 7 bases and J by 6 bases, with 18 bases between the two germline ends. The CDR3 region has the DNA TGTGCCAGCAACCGAAAAGGGAGGGGAGATGGCTACACCTTC. This encodes CASNRKGRGDGYTF.

This chain links TRBV15 with TRBJ2-2, with 9 bases aligning to TRBD1. This CDR3 comprises 15 residues. V was clipped by 0 bases and J by 6 bases; unmatched bases: 2. Germline-derived CDR1 and CDR2 are LNHNV and YYDKDF (reference sequence). CDR3 nucleotides: TGTGCCACCAGCAGAGAGGACAGGGGAGCCGGGGAGCTGTTTTTT. As protein: CATSREDRGAGELFF.